The sequence of this TCR beta chain was determined in a study of blood T cell repertoires in COVID-19. This CDR3 comprises 17 residues. Trimming shortened V by 5 bases and J by 0 bases, and 14 bases separated the two germline ends. Per germline, CDR1 LNHDA and CDR2 SQIVND (reference sequence). Sequencing was performed with immunoSEQ multiplex PCR; in TCRdb, only in-frame clones are kept and a portion is missing. Of 150,000 or so clones listed, around four fifths are singletons. The TCR sequence derives from a woman aged 45-60 years in a cohort exposed to, infected with or recovered from COVID-19 (not recorded which). Material for sequencing was PBMCs or T cells enriched from blood (not recorded which). The rearrangement links TRBV19 to TRBJ1-6, with D possibly being TRBD1 (6 bases). In DNA form, the CDR3 reads TGTGCCAGTAGTGTGGAAGACAGGAGCTCCTATAATTCACCCCTCCACTTT. This codes for CASSVEDRSSYNSPLHF. Drawing the rest from reference TRBV19 and TRBJ1-6, the complete variable domain is DGGITQSPKYLFRKEGQNVTLSCEQNLNHDAMYWYRQDPGQGLRLIYYSQIVNDFQKGDIAEGYSVSREKKESFPLTVTSAQKNPTAFYLCASSVEDRSSYNSPLHFGNGTRLTVT.